This passage covers 5 T cell receptor beta chains from one sample sequenced in a study of long-term antiretroviral therapy in people with HIV. The run of the v3.0 immunoSEQ assay was at survey level. Data came from immunoSEQ multiplex PCR; TCRdb stores just in-frame clones and leaves some out. The data hold about 16,000 clones, with almost 90% observed a single time. Sequencing was performed on unsorted PBMCs, taken around 2.3 years before starting antiretroviral therapy. All receptors derive from a woman in her twenties or thirties with HIV.

V and J are TRBV5-1 and TRBJ2-1, with D possibly being TRBD2 (6 bases). CDR3 length: 14 residues. Germline CDR1 and CDR2: SGHRS and YFSETQ. V was pared by 0 bases and J by 6 bases, with 10 bases between. The CDR3 nucleotides are TGCGCCAGCAGCTTGGGGGACTCGCGCAATGAGCAGTTCTTC. The encoded protein is CASSLGDSRNEQFF.

Details on this clone: The junction departs from germline at one end; a sequencing error may be responsible. This rearrangement joins TRBV11-3 to TRBJ1-2, with 7 positions matching TRBD1. The CDR3 is made up of 12 amino acids. The V gene's germline CDR1 is SGHNT and CDR2 YENEEA. CDR3 coding DNA: TGTGCCAGCAGCTCCAGGACAGGTCAACCGAGCTTC. Translating gives CASSSRTGQPSF.

This chain connects TRBV13 to TRBJ1-3, with D unclear. The CDR3 is made up of 15 amino acids. Germline assignment: CDR1 PRHDT and CDR2 FYEKMQ (reference sequence). The ends were cut back, 5 bases at V and 0 bases at J, with 11 bases in the middle. CDR3: CASSVGPNSGNTIYF. CDR3 DNA sequence: TGTGCCAGCAGCGTCGGACCTAACTCTGGAAACACCATATATTTT. Based on the CDR3 plus reference TRBV13 and TRBJ1-3, the full variable domain is AAGVIQSPRHLIKEKRETATLKCYPIPRHDTVYWYQQGPGQDPQFLISFYEKMQSDKGSIPDRFSAQQFSDYHSELNMSSLELGDSALYFCASSVGPNSGNTIYFGEGSWLTVV.

The chain links TRBV18 to TRBJ2-7, with 9 bases identical to TRBD1. Germline CDR1 is KGHSH and CDR2 is LQKENI. The CDR3 sequence is 15 residues long. The junction had 10 bases not matched to a gene; V was cut back by 3 bases and J by 7 bases. CDR3 region: CASSPAVGQGREQYF. The CDR3, as DNA: TGTGCCAGCTCACCGGCAGTCGGACAGGGGCGGGAGCAGTACTTC. Variable domain in full (rest from reference TRBV18 and TRBJ2-7): NAGVMQNPRHLVRRRGQEARLRCSPMKGHSHVYWYRQLPEEGLKFMVYLQKENIIDESGMPKERFSAEFPKEGPSILRIQQVVRGDSAAYFCASSPAVGQGREQYFGPGTRLTVT.

This clone is a singleton in its sample. V and J are TRBV10-3 and TRBJ2-1; D is perhaps TRBD1 (5 bases). The V end was cut by 5 bases, the J end by 9 bases, with 11 bases between. Germline assignment: CDR1 ENHRY and CDR2 SYGVKD. This CDR3 region has 12 residues. The CDR3 is CAISPVDSEQFF. In DNA form, the CDR3 reads TGTGCCATCAGTCCCGTTGACAGTGAGCAGTTCTTC.